This entry features one T cell receptor (beta chain) sequence. The entry originates in a study of radiotherapy plus CTLA-4 blockade in lung cancer. From germline, CDR1 is SGHVS and CDR2 FQNEAQ. The CDR3 contains 14 residues. V lost 2 bases and J lost 4; bases outside the gene matches: 3. Here immunoSEQ multiplex PCR was the method, and the copy in TCRdb shows in-frame clones only, minus some. Of 40,000 to 50,000 clones listed, roughly 80% are singletons. This TCR was recovered from a human donor with non-small cell lung cancer who had stable disease on radiotherapy plus ipilimumab. V usage is TRBV7-8 and J usage is TRBJ1-1; 8 nucleotides match TRBD1. The sample in question was peripheral blood, obtained from a patient treated with radiotherapy plus ipilimumab. The CDR3: CASSLQGASTEAFF. The CDR3 nucleotides read TGTGCCAGCAGCTTACAGGGGGCTAGCACTGAAGCTTTCTTT.